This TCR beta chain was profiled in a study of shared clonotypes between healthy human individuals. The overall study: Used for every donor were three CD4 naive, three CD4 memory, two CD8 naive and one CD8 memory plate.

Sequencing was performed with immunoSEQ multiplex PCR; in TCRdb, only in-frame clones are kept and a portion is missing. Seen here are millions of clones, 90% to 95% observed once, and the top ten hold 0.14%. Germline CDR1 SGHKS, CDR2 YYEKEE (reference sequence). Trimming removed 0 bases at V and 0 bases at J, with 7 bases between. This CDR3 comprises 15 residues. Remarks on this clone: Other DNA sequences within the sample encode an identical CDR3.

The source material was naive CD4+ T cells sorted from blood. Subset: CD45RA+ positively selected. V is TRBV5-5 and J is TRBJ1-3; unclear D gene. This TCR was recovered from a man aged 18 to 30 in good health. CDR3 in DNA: TGTGCCAGCAGCTTGGACTCCGGCTCTGGAAACACCATATATTTT. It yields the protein CASSLDSGSGNTIYF.